This record concerns one T cell receptor (beta chain) sequence. Germline V gives CDR1 MNHEY, CDR2 SVGAGI. This CDR3 is 13 amino acids long. The V end lost 0 bases, the J end lost 13 bases, and 15 bases lay between the germline ends. Absence of ophthalmopathy progression within 18 months defined stable Graves' hyperthyroidism. Lactation, pregnancy, other autoimmune disease or uncontrolled infection led to exclusion of patients. These data originate in a study of T cells in Graves' hyperthyroidism and ophthalmopathy. TCR beta CDR3 sequences were amplified from RNA transcripts. Initially, a first-round RT-PCR of the TCR CDR3 employed the HTBI primer set. From the multiplex PCR reads, TCRdb called clonotypes with MiXCR, one entry per CDR3 protein. The sample consists of 350,000 to 400,000 distinct CDR3 sequences, approximately 20% of them appearing once.

The sequenced material came from blood. The TCR comes from a woman under 30 with Graves' hyperthyroidism. This rearrangement joins TRBV6-5 to TRBJ1-1; D not resolved. DNA for the CDR3: TGTGCCAGCAGTTACTCCCCCGGAATTGTTGGTTTCTTT. Translation gives CASSYSPGIVGFF.